This T cell receptor beta chain was observed in a study of chemoradiotherapy in HPV16-positive cancers. The V and J ends lost 4 bases and 3 bases, in that order; junction bases with no gene match: 8. Germline CDR1 is SGHKS and CDR2 is YYEKEE (reference sequence). CDR3 length: 17 amino acids. Data came from immunoSEQ multiplex PCR; TCRdb stores just in-frame clones and leaves some out. Of some 25,000 clones in the sample, more than 80% are singletons; the top ten hold 22%. This receptor was obtained from a human donor with HPV-associated anogenital cancer. The sample here was blood, taken from a patient who underwent chemoradiotherapy. The chain has TRBV5-5 and TRBJ2-7; 15 bases are shared with TRBD2. CDR3 residues: CASSRTSGGAEVYEQYF. The DNA for the CDR3 is TGTGCCAGCAGCCGGACTAGCGGGGGGGCTGAGGTCTACGAGCAGTACTTC.